These 25 T cell receptor beta chains were sequenced from one sample in a study of shared clonotypes between healthy human individuals. CD45RO-negative CD8 cells positively selected for CCR7 made up the naive population, which excluded terminally differentiated effector memory CD45RA+ cells. The assay was immunoSEQ multiplex PCR, and TCRdb's table has in-frame clones only and misses some. The sample records roughly 2.1 million clones, about 92% being singletons. Sequencing was carried out using naive CD8+ T cells from PBMCs. Receptor source: a man aged 18 to 29 in good health. Some clones in this sample may be carry-over from other donors' samples.

A note on this clone: At one boundary the junction diverges from the germline segment, which might be a read error. The CDR3 DNA follows: TGTGCCAGCGGCTTAGACAGGTCGGCGAACACTGAAGCTTTCTTT. It yields the protein CASGLDRSANTEAFF. The chain joins TRBV7-2 to TRBJ1-1, with D perhaps TRBD1 (6 bases). The CDR3 totals 15 residues. Germline CDR1 and CDR2: SGHTA and FQGNSA.

The rearrangement joins TRBV29-1 to TRBJ2-7, with TRBD2 matching over 7 bases. The CDR3 totals 13 residues. The germline CDR1 and CDR2 sequences are SQVTM and ANQGSEA. V shed 7 bases, J shed 5 bases, and the junction held 11 bases outside the gene matches. As DNA, the CDR3 is TGCAGCGGCGTCGGGGGGTTTGGCGACGAGCAGTACTTC. Translated, it gives CSGVGGFGDEQYF.

The genes are TRBV27 and TRBJ2-7; weak D call: TRBD2 (5 bases). This CDR3 has 13 residues. Germline V gene lookup returns CDR1 MNHEY and CDR2 SMNVEV (reference sequence). V was shortened by 6 bases and J by 4 bases, with 13 bases between the two germline ends. This chain's CDR3 is CASSSDGDYEQYF. CDR3 bases: TGTGCCAGCAGCTCGGACGGGGATTACGAGCAGTACTTC.

The rearrangement uses TRBV28 and TRBJ1-4, with D tentatively TRBD1 (5 bases). The CDR3 contains 18 residues. Per germline, CDR1 MDHEN and CDR2 SYDVKM. Trimming removed 9 bases at V and 7 bases at J, with 30 bases between. CDR3 protein: CASHPMIGRPAGLEKLFF. The DNA of the CDR3 is TGTGCCAGTCACCCAATGATTGGACGGCCTGCGGGACTTGAAAAACTGTTTTTT.

V gene TRBV5-1 combines with J gene TRBJ2-7; tentatively, D is TRBD2 (6 bases). The germline CDR1 and CDR2 sequences are SGHRS and YFSETQ. V was pared by 4 bases and J by 3 bases, with 11 bases between. CDR3 length equals 13 residues. CDR3 amino acids: CASSPGLRYEQYF. CDR3 nucleotide sequence: TGCGCCAGCAGCCCGGGACTCCGCTACGAGCAGTACTTC. Supplemented by reference TRBV5-1 and TRBJ2-7, the full variable domain reads KAGVTQTPRYLIKTRGQQVTLSCSPISGHRSVSWYQQTPGQGLQFLFEYFSETQRNKGNFPGRFSGRQFSNSRSEMNVSTLELGDSALYLCASSPGLRYEQYFGPGTRLTVT.

The chain joins TRBV11-2 to TRBJ2-7; D might be TRBD1 (6 bases). This CDR3 contains 16 residues. The V gene lost 5 bases and the J gene lost 4 bases, with 21 bases spanning the gap. The germline V gene has CDR1 SGHAT and CDR2 FQNNGV. The chain's CDR3 is CASSPPYGGEAYEQYF. The CDR3 bases are TGTGCCAGCAGCCCCCCCTATGGGGGCGAGGCGTACGAGCAGTACTTC. Filled out from reference TRBV11-2 and TRBJ2-7, the complete variable domain reads EAGVAQSPRYKIIEKRQSVAFWCNPISGHATLYWYQQILGQGPKLLIQFQNNGVVDDSQLPKDRFSAERLKGVDSTLKIQPAKLEDSAVYLCASSPPYGGEAYEQYFGPGTRLTVT.

CDR3 amino acids: CASTPRPATNEKLFF. CDR3 coding DNA: TGTGCCAGTACCCCTCGGCCTGCAACTAATGAAAAACTGTTTTTT. The chain employs TRBV19 and TRBJ1-4; D is undetermined. CDR1 is LNHDA, CDR2 SQIVND, per germline (reference sequence). With 7 bases removed from V and 0 bases from J, the gap between germline ends came to 12 bases. The CDR3 runs to 15 residues.

This sequence joins TRBV18 and TRBJ2-7; 7 bases map to TRBD1. V was clipped by 0 bases and J by 5 bases; unmatched bases: 4. Germline CDR1 and CDR2: KGHSH and LQKENI. The CDR3 length is 14 residues. CDR3 coding DNA: TGTGCCAGCTCACCACCAGACAGGGCCCACGAGCAGTACTTC. Protein: CASSPPDRAHEQYF.

This chain connects TRBV10-3 to TRBJ1-1, with D unclear. Trimming pared 10 bases from V and 4 bases from J, leaving 13 bases between. CDR3 length: 12 amino acids. Germline lookup yields CDR1 ENHRY and CDR2 SYGVKD. CDR3 in DNA: TGTGCCACCAGGATTCCGGGCACTGAAGCTTTCTTT. Its protein product is CATRIPGTEAFF.

V gene TRBV7-9 combines with J gene TRBJ1-5; D not certain. V lost 5 bases and J lost 5, with 10 bases in between. This CDR3 is 13 amino acids long. CDR1 is SEHNR, CDR2 FQNEAQ, per germline (reference sequence). CDR3 nucleotides: TGTGCCAGCAGCCGCGATAAAGATCAGCCCCAGCATTTT. It is translated as CASSRDKDQPQHF. Supplemented by reference TRBV7-9 and TRBJ1-5, the full variable domain reads DTGVSQNPRHKITKRGQNVTFRCDPISEHNRLYWYRQTLGQGPEFLTYFQNEAQLEKSRLLSDRFSAERPKGSFSTLEIQRTEQGDSAMYLCASSRDKDQPQHFGDGTRLSIL.

The chain employs TRBV7-9 and TRBJ2-7; TRBD2 agrees at 7 bases. CDR1 and CDR2 from the germline V gene are SEHNR and FQNEAQ (reference sequence). The trim removed 5 bases at V and 4 bases at J, leaving 8 bases unmatched. The CDR3 runs to 14 residues. The CDR3 spells CASSPTTGGYEQYF. The CDR3 coding sequence is TGTGCCAGCAGCCCTACAACGGGGGGTTACGAGCAGTACTTC.

This chain connects TRBV6-6 to TRBJ1-2, with unresolved D. With 6 bases removed from V and 6 bases from J, the gap between germline ends came to 8 bases. CDR1 is MNHNY and CDR2 is SVGAGI in the germline V gene (reference sequence). The CDR3 consists of 11 residues. CDR3 region: CASSNGDGYTF. CDR3 nucleotides: TGTGCCAGCAGCAACGGGGATGGCTACACCTTC.

About this clone: The same CDR3 can be traced to other DNA sequences in this sample. The chain uses TRBV7-9 and TRBJ2-7; no clear D gene. V shed 1 base and J shed 1 base, with 5 bases lying between them. The CDR3 is 13 residues long. CDR1 SEHNR and CDR2 FQNEAQ come from the germline V gene (reference sequence). CDR3 in amino acids: CASSLDTSYEQYF. CDR3 bases: TGTGCCAGCAGCTTAGACACATCCTACGAGCAGTACTTC.

The chain joins TRBV10-3 to TRBJ2-7; 7 positions agree with TRBD2. Trimming removed 4 bases from V and 5 bases from J; junction bases left unmatched: 5. CDR1 ENHRY and CDR2 SYGVKD come from the germline V gene. The CDR3 contains 13 residues. CDR3 loop: CAISVSLADEQYF. DNA of the CDR3: TGTGCCATCAGTGTTAGTCTAGCGGACGAGCAGTACTTC.

The chain employs TRBV28 and TRBJ2-7, with D tentatively TRBD1 (6 bases). V lost 4 bases and J 3 bases, leaving 13 bases between the germline ends. The germline V gene encodes CDR1 MDHEN and CDR2 SYDVKM. The CDR3 has 14 residues. The CDR3 sequence is CASSYREIVYEQYF. CDR3 coding DNA: TGTGCCAGCAGTTACAGGGAAATCGTCTACGAGCAGTACTTC.

The chain uses TRBV6-1 and TRBJ2-1, with 12 positions matching TRBD2. J was trimmed by 9 bases and V by 7 bases; bases with no gene match: 7. Germline CDR1 reads MNHNS; CDR2 reads SASEGT. This CDR3 spans 14 amino acids. This CDR3 reads CASTTLAGGREQFF. The DNA for the CDR3 is TGTGCCAGCACGACTCTAGCGGGAGGGCGTGAGCAGTTCTTC.

The genes are TRBV6-5 and TRBJ1-2; D uncertain. The germline CDR1 and CDR2 sequences are MNHEY and SVGAGI. The CDR3 is 14 residues long. The V gene lost 10 bases and the J gene lost 2 bases, with 17 bases spanning the gap. In nucleotides, the CDR3 is TGTGCCACTTCCCCCTCCCCGGGGAACTATGGCTACACCTTC. Translation: CATSPSPGNYGYTF.

The V call is TRBV6-1, the J call TRBJ2-1; 8 positions agree with TRBD2. Germline-derived CDR1 and CDR2 are MNHNS and SASEGT. This CDR3 spans 17 amino acids. V shed 3 bases and J 8 bases; nucleotides not matched to a gene: 15. The CDR3 spells CASSDPLAGPRSDEQFF. In DNA form, the CDR3 reads TGTGCCAGCAGTGACCCTCTAGCGGGCCCCAGAAGCGATGAGCAGTTCTTC.

The chain links TRBV27 to TRBJ2-3; either TRBD1 or TRBD2 may supply D (5 bases each). From germline, CDR1 is MNHEY and CDR2 SMNVEV (reference sequence). CDR3 length equals 15 residues. Trimming took off 8 bases at V and 2 bases at J, with 17 bases between the two ends. The CDR3 DNA is TGTGCCAGCCTAGGTTCGGGGCCTTACACAGATACGCAGTATTTT. It encodes CASLGSGPYTDTQYF.

The J gene is TRBJ2-7, the V gene TRBV30, with D possibly matching TRBD1 (6 bases). CDR3 length equals 13 residues. V was pared by 4 bases and J by 0 bases, with 10 bases between. The germline gives CDR1 GTSNPN, CDR2 SVGIG (reference sequence). CDR3 sequence: CAWKDRISYEQYF. In DNA form, the CDR3 reads TGTGCCTGGAAAGACAGGATCTCCTACGAGCAGTACTTC.

The chain uses TRBV6-5 and TRBJ2-2; the match to TRBD2 covers 9 bases. The CDR3 extends over 15 amino acids. Losses at the gene ends were 7 bases for V and 2 bases for J; bases not matched to a gene: 5. The germline V gene has CDR1 MNHEY and CDR2 SVGAGI. The CDR3 coding sequence is TGTGCCAGCACCGCGGGGGGGCGAAACACCGGGGAGCTGTTTTTT. Amino acids: CASTAGGRNTGELFF.

V gene TRBV18 combines with J gene TRBJ1-1; possible D gene TRBD1, 5 bases. Germline CDR1 reads KGHSH; CDR2 reads LQKENI. The CDR3 is 15 residues long. The ends were cut back, 3 bases at V and 3 bases at J, with 14 bases in the middle. In DNA form, the CDR3 reads TGTGCCAGCTCACCGTCAAGGGGCCGGGACACTGAAGCTTTCTTT. Translation gives CASSPSRGRDTEAFF.

The V and J genes are TRBV28 and TRBJ2-2; 7 bases are shared with TRBD2. Trimming at V came to 8 bases and at J to 6 bases, leaving 9 bases not matched to a gene. This CDR3 has 14 residues. In germline, CDR1 is MDHEN, CDR2 SYDVKM. As DNA, the CDR3 is TGTGCCAGCTTATCCTGGGAGGGTTCCGGGGAGCTGTTTTTT. This codes for CASLSWEGSGELFF.

To note about this clone: The sample contains more than one DNA sequence encoding this CDR3. This sequence joins TRBV7-9 and TRBJ1-3; unclear D gene. The CDR3 is 11 amino acids. Trimming removed 4 bases at V and 2 bases at J, with 0 bases between. Germline V lookup: CDR1 SEHNR, CDR2 FQNEAQ (reference sequence). CDR3 sequence: CASSSGNTIYF. The CDR3 DNA reads as TGTGCCAGCAGCTCTGGAAACACCATATATTTT. The complete variable domain, with remaining parts taken from reference TRBV7-9 and TRBJ1-3, reads DTGVSQNPRHKITKRGQNVTFRCDPISEHNRLYWYRQTLGQGPEFLTYFQNEAQLEKSRLLSDRFSAERPKGSFSTLEIQRTEQGDSAMYLCASSSGNTIYFGEGSWLTVV.

The rearrangement uses TRBV28 and TRBJ2-5; D gene unclear. TRBJ2-7 matches the DNA end more closely, so the J call is doubtful. Germline CDR1 MDHEN, CDR2 SYDVKM. The CDR3 is 13 amino acids. The CDR3 loop is CASSSTTEYEQYF. CDR3 sequence (DNA): TGTGCCAGCAGTTCCACGACTGAATACGAGCAGTACTTC.